This T cell receptor beta chain was recovered during a study of T cell responses to AZD1222 COVID-19 vaccine. Study findings and constraints: Receipt of two AZD1222 doses was followed by a rise in Spike-specific TCR breadth and depth. Nearly half of spike-specific TCRs reportedly go after variant regions that carry no mutations.

The CDR3 covers 15 residues. Germline lookup yields CDR1 KGHSH and CDR2 LQKENI. V shed 3 bases and J shed 3 bases, with 15 bases lying between them. As regards this clone: Its target is unknown.

The method was immunoSEQ multiplex PCR; TCRdb's version includes in-frame clones alone and lacks a portion of them. This table has 150,000 to 200,000 clones, more than 85% appearing once. The genes are TRBV18 and TRBJ2-7; the D gene is possibly TRBD1 (6 bases). Sequencing used peripheral blood, obtained on day 0 of AZD1222 vaccination. The TCR was taken from an adult in good health. CDR3 coding DNA: TGTGCCAGCTCACCTCCGGGACACTCAAACTACGAGCAGTACTTC. Its protein is CASSPPGHSNYEQYF.